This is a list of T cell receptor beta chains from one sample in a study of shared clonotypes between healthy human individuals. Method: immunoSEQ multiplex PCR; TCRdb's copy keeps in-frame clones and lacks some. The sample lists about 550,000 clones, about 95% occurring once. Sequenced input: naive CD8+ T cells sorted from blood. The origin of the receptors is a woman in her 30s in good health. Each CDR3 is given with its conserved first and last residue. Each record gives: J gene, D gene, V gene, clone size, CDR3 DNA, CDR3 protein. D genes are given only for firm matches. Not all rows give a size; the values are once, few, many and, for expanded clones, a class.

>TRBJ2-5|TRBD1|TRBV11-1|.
TGTGCCAGCAGCGGGACAGCCAAACAAGAGACCCAGTACTTC
CASSGTAKQETQYF
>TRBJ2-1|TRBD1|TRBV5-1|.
TGCGCCAGCAGCTTGGGGGCTACTTTGACCGGGACAGGGGTTCACAATGAGCAGTTCTTC
CASSLGATLTGTGVHNEQFF
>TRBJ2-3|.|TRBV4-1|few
TGCGCCAGCAGCCAAGAGCACGATACGCAGTATTTT
CASSQEHDTQYF
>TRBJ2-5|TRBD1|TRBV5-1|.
TGCGCCAGCAGCATCCAAAGGGGGCGGGAAGAGACCCAGTACTTC
CASSIQRGREETQYF
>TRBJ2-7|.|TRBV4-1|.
TGCGCCAGCAGCCAAGCTAGGAGCGCGGGTTACGAGCAGTACTTC
CASSQARSAGYEQYF
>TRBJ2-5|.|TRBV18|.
TGTGCCAGCTCACCCGATAGCGCACAGAGCCAAGAGACCCAGTACTTC
CASSPDSAQSQETQYF
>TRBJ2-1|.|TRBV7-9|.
TGTGCCAGCAGCTTAGCTGTCCGGATCAATGAGCAGTTCTTC
CASSLAVRINEQFF
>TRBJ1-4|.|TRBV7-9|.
TGTGCCAGCAGCCCTCGGTCGGGAACACTAGAAAAACTGTTTTTT
CASSPRSGTLEKLFF
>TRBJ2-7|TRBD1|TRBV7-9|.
TGTGCCAGCAGTTCGGGACAGGGTTTGTACGAGCAGTACTTC
CASSSGQGLYEQYF
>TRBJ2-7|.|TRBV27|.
TGTGCCAGCAGTTTAGGGGACTGGCGCGAGCAGTACTTC
CASSLGDWREQYF
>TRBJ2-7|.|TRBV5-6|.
TGTGCCAGCAGCTTTGACCGAGACTGGGCCTACGAGCAGTACTTC
CASSFDRDWAYEQYF
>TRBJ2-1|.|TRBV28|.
TGTGCCAGCGGCCAGGACAGCCTCGAGCAGTTCTTC
CASGQDSLEQFF
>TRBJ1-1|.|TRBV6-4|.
TGTGCCAGCAGCTACAGGGCGAACACTGAAGCTTTCTTT
CASSYRANTEAFF
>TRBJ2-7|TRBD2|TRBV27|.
TGTGCCAGCAAACAGGGACTAGCGTACGAGCAGTACTTC
CASKQGLAYEQYF
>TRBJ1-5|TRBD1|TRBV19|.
TGTGCCAGTAGTGGACGGACAGGGAATCAGCCCCAGCATTTT
CASSGRTGNQPQHF
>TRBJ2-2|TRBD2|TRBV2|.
TGTGCCAGCAGTGAAGTCAGCGGGAAGATGAACACCGGGGAGCTGTTTTTT
CASSEVSGKMNTGELFF
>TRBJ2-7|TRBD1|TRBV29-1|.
TGCAGCGTTCAGGACAGGAGCAAGCACGAGCAGTACTTC
CSVQDRSKHEQYF
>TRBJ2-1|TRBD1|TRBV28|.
TGTGCCAGCAGTTCGTCGACAGGGGTCGATTTATGGGAGCAGTTCTTC
CASSSSTGVDLWEQFF
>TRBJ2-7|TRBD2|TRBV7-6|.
TGTGCCAGCAGCTTAGAGCCTAGCGGGGGGGGATACGAGCAGTACTTC
CASSLEPSGGGYEQYF
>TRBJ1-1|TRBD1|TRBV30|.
TGTGCCTGGAGCTCCACAGGGGGCACTGAAGCTTTCTTT
CAWSSTGGTEAFF
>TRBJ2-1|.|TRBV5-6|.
TGTGCCAGCAGCTTGGCGCCAGGGGCCTACAATGAGCAGTTCTTC
CASSLAPGAYNEQFF
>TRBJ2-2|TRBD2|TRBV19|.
TGTGCCAGTAGTTTCTTAGCGGGAGGCACCGGGGAGCTGTTTTTT
CASSFLAGGTGELFF
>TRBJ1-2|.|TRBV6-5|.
TGTGCCAGCGGTGTGGACAGAACTTATGGCTACACCTTC
CASGVDRTYGYTF
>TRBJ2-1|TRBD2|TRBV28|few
TGTGCCAGCAGGGGGACTAGCGGGAGCTCCTACAATGAGCAGTTCTTC
CASRGTSGSSYNEQFF
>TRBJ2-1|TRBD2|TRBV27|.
TGTGCCAGCAGTTTATTACAGACTAGCGGGAGTTTTGAGCAGTTCTTC
CASSLLQTSGSFEQFF
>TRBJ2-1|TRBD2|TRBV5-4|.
TGTGCCAGCAGCTTGAGGGCTAGCGGCGGAAGAGAGTCCAATGAGCAGTTCTTC
CASSLRASGGRESNEQFF
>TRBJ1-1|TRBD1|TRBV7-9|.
TGTGCCTCAATGGGACAGGGACCCACTGAAGCTTTCTTT
CASMGQGPTEAFF
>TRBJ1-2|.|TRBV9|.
TGTGCCAGCACCTTAGACAATGGCTATGGCTACACCTTC
CASTLDNGYGYTF
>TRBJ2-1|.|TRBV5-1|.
TGCGCCAGCAGCTTGGAAAGCTCAGACTACAATGAGCAGTTCTTC
CASSLESSDYNEQFF
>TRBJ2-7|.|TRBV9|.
TGTGCCAGCAGCGTAGGACAGGCCGAATCCATTAACTACGAGCAGTACTTC
CASSVGQAESINYEQYF
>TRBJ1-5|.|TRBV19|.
TGTGCCAGTAGTATAGATGAGGAGATCAATCAGCCCCAGCATTTT
CASSIDEEINQPQHF
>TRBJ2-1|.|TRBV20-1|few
TGCAGTGCTTTAGTTGACTATGAGCAGTTCTTC
CSALVDYEQFF
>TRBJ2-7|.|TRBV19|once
TGTGCCAGTAGTATCCTGGACGGCTACGAGCAGTACTTC
CASSILDGYEQYF
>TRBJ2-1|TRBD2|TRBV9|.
TGTGCCAGCAGCGTAGGGTCAAGCGGGACTGGTAATGAGCAGTTCTTC
CASSVGSSGTGNEQFF
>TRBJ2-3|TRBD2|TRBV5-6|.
TGTGCCAGCAGCTTGGTTCTAGCGGGAGTCGCAGATACGCAGTATTTT
CASSLVLAGVADTQYF
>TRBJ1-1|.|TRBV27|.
TGTGCCAGCAGTTTCGCGGGCATGAACACTGAAGCTTTCTTT
CASSFAGMNTEAFF
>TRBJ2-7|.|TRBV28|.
TGTGCCAGCAGGGGCCGGGGCCGGGACTGGGGATACGAGCAGTACTTC
CASRGRGRDWGYEQYF
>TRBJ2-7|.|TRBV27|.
TGTGCCAGCAGAGTTGGGAGTTCTAGCTCCTACGAGCAGTACTTC
CASRVGSSSSYEQYF
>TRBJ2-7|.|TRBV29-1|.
TGCAGCGTTGAAACGGGCTACGAGCAGTACTTC
CSVETGYEQYF
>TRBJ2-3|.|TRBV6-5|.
TGTGCCAGCAGTCTCACGGGAGCGGCAGATACGCAGTATTTT
CASSLTGAADTQYF
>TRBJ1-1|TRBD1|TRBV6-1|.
TGTGCCAGCAGTGATATGAGCGGGACAGGGATTAGGACTGAAGCTTTCTTT
CASSDMSGTGIRTEAFF
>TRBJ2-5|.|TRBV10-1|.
TGCGCCAGCAGTGACCAAGAGACCCAGTACTTC
CASSDQETQYF
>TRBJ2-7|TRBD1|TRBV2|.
TGTGCCAGCAGTGAGGGACAGATTCCCTACGAGCAGTACTTC
CASSEGQIPYEQYF
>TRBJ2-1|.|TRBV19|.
TGTGCCAGTAGTATTTTTGGGGGAGAGGATGAGCAGTTCTTC
CASSIFGGEDEQFF
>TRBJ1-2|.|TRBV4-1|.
TGCGCCAGCAGCCAAGACACAGGAGCTAACTATGGCTACACCTTC
CASSQDTGANYGYTF
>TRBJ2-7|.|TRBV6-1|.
TGTGCCAGCAGTGCAGGACTGACCCGGTGGAACGAGCAGTACTTC
CASSAGLTRWNEQYF
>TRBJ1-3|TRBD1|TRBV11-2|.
TGTGCCAGCAGCTTAGGGACAGGGCCTGGAAACACCATATATTTT
CASSLGTGPGNTIYF
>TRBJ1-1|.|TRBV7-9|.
TGTGCCAGCAGCTTAGTAGGGGTTGGGCTGAACACTGAAGCTTTCTTT
CASSLVGVGLNTEAFF
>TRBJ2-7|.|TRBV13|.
TGTGCCAGCAGCTTAAGGGGGGCCTACGAGCAGTACTTC
CASSLRGAYEQYF
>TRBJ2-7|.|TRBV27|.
TGTGCCAGCAGTTTGATCCCAAGCCGCGCCTACGAGCAGTACTTC
CASSLIPSRAYEQYF
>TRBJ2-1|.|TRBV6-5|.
TGTGCCAGCAGTAAACTAGCACACTACAATGAGCAGTTCTTC
CASSKLAHYNEQFF
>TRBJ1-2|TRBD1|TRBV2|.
TGTGCCAGCAGTGATGGACAGGGGTGGGTACAGGGCTATGGCTACACCTTC
CASSDGQGWVQGYGYTF
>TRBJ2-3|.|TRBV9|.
TGTGCCAGCAGCGTAGAAGCGGCACCACTTACAGATACGCAGTATTTT
CASSVEAAPLTDTQYF